One and the same sample provided the 9 T cell receptor beta chains below, sequenced in a study of human T cells and chemical hapten exposure. Time point denoted: patch test 3, about 24 weeks after DPC sensitization. Treatment reported: therapeutic diphenylcyclopropenone sensitization with weekly scalp DPC. Unfractionated whole blood yielded the extracted total RNA. TCRdb fed the RACE reads into MiXCR, producing one record per CDR3 protein. The table lists some 38,000 distinct CDR3 sequences, over 7.5% of them singletons. The sequencing here drew on whole blood, taken in connection with sensitization to the hapten diphenylcyclopropenone (DPC). All receptors come from a man aged 45-65 years with alopecia areata. Some clones in this sample may be carry-over from other donors' samples.

This clonotype appeared many times. The chain has TRBV18 and TRBJ2-7; a possible D gene is TRBD2 (5 bases). V lost 0 bases and J 3 bases, leaving 15 bases between the germline ends. Germline values: CDR1 KGHSH, CDR2 LQKENI. This CDR3 is 16 amino acids long. The chain's CDR3 is CASSPPVIAPYYEQYF. In DNA, the CDR3 is TGTGCCAGCTCACCACCGGTAATAGCGCCTTACTACGAGCAGTACTTC.

The J gene is TRBJ2-5, the V gene TRBV7-9; D is unresolved. Trimming cost V 6 bases and J 2 bases, with 10 bases left between them. CDR1 is SEHNR and CDR2 is FQNEAQ in the germline V gene (reference sequence). The CDR3 totals 13 residues. The CDR3 loop is CASSPQVQETQYF. The CDR3 nucleotides read TGTGCCAGCAGTCCCCAAGTACAAGAGACCCAGTACTTC. The full variable domain, with the rest looked up from reference TRBV7-9 and TRBJ2-5, is DTGVSQNPRHKITKRGQNVTFRCDPISEHNRLYWYRQTLGQGPEFLTYFQNEAQLEKSRLLSDRFSAERPKGSFSTLEIQRTEQGDSAMYLCASSPQVQETQYFGPGTRLLVL.

At least ten counts were recorded for this clonotype. This chain links TRBV7-2 with TRBJ2-2; D call uncertain. The germline gives CDR1 SGHTA, CDR2 FQGNSA. CDR3 length equals 12 residues. V was clipped by 8 bases and J by 5 bases, with 9 bases between them. The CDR3 here is CASCRETGELFF. The DNA of the CDR3 is TGTGCCAGCTGTCGAGAGACCGGGGAGCTGTTTTTT.

This clonotype was detected ten times or more. This chain joins TRBV27 and TRBJ2-1; 14 bases match TRBD2. This CDR3 region has 15 residues. With V trimmed by 9 bases and J by 7 bases, 8 bases remained unmatched. The germline V gene has CDR1 MNHEY and CDR2 SMNVEV (reference sequence). In nucleotides, the CDR3 is TGTGCCAGTAGTACCGGGACTAGCGGGAGTAATGAGCAGTTCTTC. It translates to CASSTGTSGSNEQFF.

This clonotype was seen repeatedly, ten times or more. V is TRBV6-2 or TRBV6-3 and J is TRBJ1-5, with D possibly matching TRBD1 (5 bases). V was trimmed by 2 bases and J by 1 base, leaving 21 bases between them. CDR3 size: 19 residues. Germline V CDR1 and CDR2: MNHEY, SVGEGT. The DNA for the CDR3 is TGTGCCAGCAGTTACCTTCTACGGGACTCCCGAGGAAGCAATCAGCCCCAGCATTTT. Its translation is CASSYLLRDSRGSNQPQHF.

This sequence joins TRBV6-2 or TRBV6-3 and TRBJ1-5; 8 bases agree with TRBD1. CDR1 is MNHEY and CDR2 is SVGEGT in the germline V gene. V was clipped by 0 bases and J by 5 bases; unmatched bases: 9. CDR3 length: 17 amino acids. The CDR3 spells CASSYSPGGTSDQPQHF. The CDR3 coding sequence is TGTGCCAGCAGTTACTCGCCAGGGGGCACTTCGGATCAGCCCCAGCATTTT.

The chain carries TRBV27 and TRBJ2-1; D not resolved. The germline V gene has CDR1 MNHEY and CDR2 SMNVEV (reference sequence). This CDR3 contains 11 residues. V was pared by 5 bases and J by 4 bases, with 3 bases between. The CDR3 DNA follows: TGTGCCAGCAGTGTTTACAATGAGCAGTTCTTC. This translates into CASSVYNEQFF.

The CDR3 DNA sequence: TGTGCCAGCAGCCGGACAGGGGGCTCCCCAGATACGCAGTATTTT. The encoded protein is CASSRTGGSPDTQYF. The rearrangement links TRBV7-2 to TRBJ2-3; 11 nucleotides line up with TRBD1. V lost 5 bases and J lost 4; bases outside the gene matches: 5. Germline CDR1 reads SGHTA; CDR2 reads FQGNSA. The CDR3 covers 15 residues. The full variable domain, in which reference TRBV7-2 and TRBJ2-3 provide the parts outside the CDR3, is GAGVSQSPSNKVTEKGKDVELRCDPISGHTALYWYRQSLGQGLEFLIYFQGNSAPDKSGLPSDRFSAERTGGSVSTLTIQRTQQEDSAVYLCASSRTGGSPDTQYFGPGTRLTVL.

In DNA, the CDR3 is TGTGCCAGCAGTTCGGGCGGCTCTCTCTACGAGCAGTACTTC. Translation: CASSSGGSLYEQYF. The chain employs TRBV28 and TRBJ2-7; no firm D call. CDR3 length: 14 amino acids. The germline V and J ends were trimmed by 4 bases and 3 bases, with 13 bases remaining between them. Germline V gene sequence: CDR1 MDHEN, CDR2 SYDVKM.